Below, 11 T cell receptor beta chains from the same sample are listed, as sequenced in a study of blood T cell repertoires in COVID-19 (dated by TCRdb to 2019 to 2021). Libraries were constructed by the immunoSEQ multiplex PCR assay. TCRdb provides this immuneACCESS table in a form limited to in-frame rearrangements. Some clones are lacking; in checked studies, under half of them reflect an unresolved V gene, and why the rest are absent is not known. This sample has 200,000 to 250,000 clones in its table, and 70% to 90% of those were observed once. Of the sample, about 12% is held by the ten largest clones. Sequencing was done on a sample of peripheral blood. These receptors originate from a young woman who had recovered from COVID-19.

In DNA, the CDR3 is TGCAGCGTTGAAGATTCGCGCGGGATGGACGAGCAGTACTTC. Translating it yields CSVEDSRGMDEQYF. The chain recombines TRBV29-1 with TRBJ2-7, with D perhaps matching TRBD2 (6 bases). Germline CDR1 SQVTM, CDR2 ANQGSEA. This CDR3 comprises 14 residues. Trimming removed 0 bases from V and 5 bases from J, with 14 bases in between.

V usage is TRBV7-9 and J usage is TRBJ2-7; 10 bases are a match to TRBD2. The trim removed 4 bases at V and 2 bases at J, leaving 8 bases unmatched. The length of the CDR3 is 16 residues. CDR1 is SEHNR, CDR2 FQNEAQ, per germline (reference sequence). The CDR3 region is CASSSQGLADPYEQYF. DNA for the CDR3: TGTGCCAGCAGCTCCCAAGGACTAGCGGACCCCTACGAGCAGTACTTC.

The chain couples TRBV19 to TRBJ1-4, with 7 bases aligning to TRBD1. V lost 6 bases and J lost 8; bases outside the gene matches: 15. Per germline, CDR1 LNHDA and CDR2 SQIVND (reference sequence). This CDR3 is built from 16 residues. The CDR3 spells CASRFTRDRRREKLFF. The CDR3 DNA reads TGTGCCAGTAGATTTACCCGGGACAGAAGAAGGGAAAAACTGTTTTTT.

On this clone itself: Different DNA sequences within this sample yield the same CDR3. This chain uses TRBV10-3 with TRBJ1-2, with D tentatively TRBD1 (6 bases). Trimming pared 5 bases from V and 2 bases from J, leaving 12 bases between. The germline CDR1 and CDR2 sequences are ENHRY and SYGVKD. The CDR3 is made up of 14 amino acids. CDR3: CAISKTGINYGYTF. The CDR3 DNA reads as TGTGCCATCAGTAAGACAGGCATCAACTATGGCTACACCTTC.

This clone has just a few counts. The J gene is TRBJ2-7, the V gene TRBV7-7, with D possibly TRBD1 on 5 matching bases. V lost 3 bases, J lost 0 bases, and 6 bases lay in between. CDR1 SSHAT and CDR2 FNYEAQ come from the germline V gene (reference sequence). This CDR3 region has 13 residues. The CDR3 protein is CASSLGRSYEQYF. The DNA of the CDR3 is TGTGCCAGCAGCTTGGGGCGCTCCTACGAGCAGTACTTC.

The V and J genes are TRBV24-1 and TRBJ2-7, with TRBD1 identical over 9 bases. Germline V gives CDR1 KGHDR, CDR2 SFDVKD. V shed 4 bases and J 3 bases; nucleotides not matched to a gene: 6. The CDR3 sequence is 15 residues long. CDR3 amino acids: CATSDVQGADYEQYF. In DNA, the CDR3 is TGTGCCACCAGTGACGTACAGGGGGCGGACTACGAGCAGTACTTC.

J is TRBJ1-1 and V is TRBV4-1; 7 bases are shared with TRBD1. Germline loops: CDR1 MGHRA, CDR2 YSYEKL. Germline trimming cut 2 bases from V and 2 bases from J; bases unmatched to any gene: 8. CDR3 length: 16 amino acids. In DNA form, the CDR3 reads TGCGCCAGCAGCCAATTGCTACAGGGGAGTAACACTGAAGCTTTCTTT. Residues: CASSQLLQGSNTEAFF.

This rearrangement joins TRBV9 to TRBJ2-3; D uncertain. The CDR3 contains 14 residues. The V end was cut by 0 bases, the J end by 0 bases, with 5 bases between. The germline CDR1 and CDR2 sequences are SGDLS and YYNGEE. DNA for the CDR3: TGTGCCAGCAGCGTAGCCGTTAGCACAGATACGCAGTATTTT. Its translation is CASSVAVSTDTQYF.

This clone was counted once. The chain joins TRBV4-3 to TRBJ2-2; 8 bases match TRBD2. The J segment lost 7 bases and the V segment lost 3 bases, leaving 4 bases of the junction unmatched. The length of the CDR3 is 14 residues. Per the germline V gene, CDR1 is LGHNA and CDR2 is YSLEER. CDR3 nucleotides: TGCGCCAGCAGCCATGGACTAGCTGGCGGGGAGCTGTTTTTT. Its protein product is CASSHGLAGGELFF.

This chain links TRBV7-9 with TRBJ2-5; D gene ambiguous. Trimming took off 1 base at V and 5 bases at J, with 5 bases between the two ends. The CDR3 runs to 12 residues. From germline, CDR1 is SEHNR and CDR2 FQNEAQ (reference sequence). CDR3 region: CASSLVMETQYF. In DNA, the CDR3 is TGTGCCAGCAGCTTAGTTATGGAGACCCAGTACTTC.

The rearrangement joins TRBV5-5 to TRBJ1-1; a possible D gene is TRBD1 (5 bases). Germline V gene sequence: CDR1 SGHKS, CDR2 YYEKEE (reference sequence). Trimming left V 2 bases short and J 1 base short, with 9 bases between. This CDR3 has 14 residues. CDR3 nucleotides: TGTGCCAGCAGCTTCCCAACAGGGAACACTGAAGCTTTCTTT. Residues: CASSFPTGNTEAFF.